What follows are 3 T cell receptor beta chains derived from one specimen sequenced in a study of blood T cell repertoires in COVID-19. Sequencing was performed with immunoSEQ multiplex PCR; in TCRdb, only in-frame clones are kept and a portion is missing. This table has tens of thousands of clones, nearly 90% appearing once. Sequencing used peripheral blood. The source of these receptors is a man between 70 and 80 years old with active COVID-19.

The chain links TRBV27 to TRBJ2-7; TRBD1 matches 11 bases. Germline CDR1 is MNHEY and CDR2 is SMNVEV (reference sequence). V shed 1 base, J shed 8 bases, and the junction held 7 bases outside the gene matches. The CDR3 totals 15 residues. In DNA form, the CDR3 reads TGTGCCAGCAGTTTATTTCCCGGGACAGGGGGGCAGCAGTACTTC. Its protein product is CASSLFPGTGGQQYF.

The chain links TRBV5-5 to TRBJ1-1; 7 nucleotides line up with TRBD1. The CDR3 is made up of 16 amino acids. Germline CDR1 reads SGHKS; CDR2 reads YYEKEE (reference sequence). V shed 3 bases, J shed 4 bases, and the junction held 12 bases outside the gene matches. This CDR3 is CASSSQINRGSTEAFF. The CDR3 DNA reads TGTGCCAGCAGCTCACAAATTAACAGGGGATCCACTGAAGCTTTCTTT.

CDR3 sequence: CASSRGQGFFYEQYF. The CDR3 DNA follows: TGTGCCAGCAGCCGGGGACAGGGATTTTTCTACGAGCAGTACTTC. The chain joins TRBV3-1 (or the pseudogene TRBV3-2) to TRBJ2-7; 9 nucleotides align to TRBD1. With 4 bases clipped from V and 3 bases from J, the junction kept 7 bases outside the gene matches. The germline V gene encodes CDR1 LGHDT and CDR2 YNNKEL (reference sequence). CDR3 length: 15 amino acids.